These 10 T cell receptor beta chains came from one sample sequenced in a study of T-cell reconstitution after alpha-beta-depleted transplantation in children. Molecular barcoding with unique molecular identifiers was used for the TCRbeta library. MiXCR, applied by TCRdb to the PCR reads, yields one record per CDR3 protein. This sample has hundreds of thousands of distinct CDR3 sequences, with roughly 17% found just once. Sequencing used PBMCs from the stem cell graft donor, obtained from the stem cell graft. The receptor source for this set is a human donor who donated a stem cell graft to a child with acute myeloid leukemia.

At least ten counts were recorded for this clonotype. This chain links TRBV13 with TRBJ2-7; D ambiguous. Trimming took off 5 bases at V and 2 bases at J, with 13 bases between the two ends. Germline CDR1 is PRHDT and CDR2 is FYEKMQ (reference sequence). The CDR3 spans 14 residues. The DNA of the CDR3 is TGTGCCAGCAGCGCCGCCGTATCAGCCTACGAGCAGTACGTC. This gives the protein CASSAAVSAYEQYV.

This clonotype occurred many times. The J gene is TRBJ1-5, the V gene TRBV20-1; perhaps TRBD1 as D (5 bases). V lost 7 bases to trimming and J lost 4 bases, with 17 bases between them. The CDR3 length is 14 residues. The germline V gene encodes CDR1 DFQATT and CDR2 SNEGSKA (reference sequence). The CDR3 region has the DNA TGCAGTGACGACCTGACAGCCCAAAATCAGCCCCAGCATTTT. It is translated as CSDDLTAQNQPQHF.

The chain joins TRBV28 to TRBJ1-2; 7 nucleotides match TRBD1. Germline loops: CDR1 MDHEN, CDR2 SYDVKM. This CDR3 comprises 17 residues. V lost 6 bases, J lost 2 bases, and 15 bases stayed unmatched. This CDR3 reads CASRGSDRDQGNYGYTF. Written as DNA, the CDR3 is TGTGCCAGCAGGGGAAGTGACAGGGACCAAGGGAACTATGGCTACACCTTC.

The chain combines TRBV24-1 with TRBJ2-5, with 7 bases fitting TRBD1. Per germline, CDR1 KGHDR and CDR2 SFDVKD. Trimming cost V 9 bases and J 1 base; bases outside gene matches: 4. The length of the CDR3 is 13 residues. CDR3 coding DNA: TGTGCCACCGGGGACAGTCTCCAAGAGACCCAGTACTTC. Translating gives CATGDSLQETQYF.

This clonotype was recorded at least ten times. The V gene is TRBV27, the J gene TRBJ2-2; D is undetermined. V was cut by 2 bases and J by 5 bases, with 9 bases left in between. This CDR3 has 14 amino acids. CDR1 is MNHEY and CDR2 is SMNVEV in the germline V gene (reference sequence). CDR3 DNA: TGTGCCAGCAGTTTAGGGCAATGGACCGGGGAGCTGTTTTTT. Translation gives CASSLGQWTGELFF.

In its sample, this clonotype was seen many times. V gene TRBV20-1 combines with J gene TRBJ2-5; 12 bases match TRBD2. The CDR3 consists of 16 residues. Germline CDR1 is DFQATT and CDR2 is SNEGSKA (reference sequence). V lost 2 bases to trimming and J lost 0 bases; unmatched junction nucleotides: 4. The CDR3 nucleotides are TGCAGTGCTAGATACGGACTAGCGGGGAACCAAGAGACCCAGTACTTC. This sequence encodes CSARYGLAGNQETQYF.

There are a few counts of this clonotype. The rearrangement uses TRBV21-1 and TRBJ2-1; the table names TRBD1, a call not compared with the DNA. TRBV21-1 counts as a pseudogene. CDR3 length: 16 residues. The CDR3 bases are TGTGCCAGCAGCAAGGGGGGGGACAGGCAATACAATGAGCAGTTCTTC. Translated: CASSKGGDRQYNEQFF.

This clonotype was counted only a few times. CDR3 DNA sequence: TGCAGTGCTGTGACTATTACGAATGAGCAGTTCTTC. It yields the protein CSAVTITNEQFF. The J gene is TRBJ2-1, the V gene TRBV20-1; possibly TRBD2 for D (5 bases). The CDR3 contains 12 residues. Trimming removed 5 bases from V and 7 bases from J, with 12 bases in between. Germline CDR1 is DFQATT and CDR2 is SNEGSKA (reference sequence).

V is TRBV7-2 and J is TRBJ2-5; D remains unclear. The V end was cut by 5 bases, the J end by 0 bases, with 13 bases between. The CDR3 runs 15 residues. Germline V lookup: CDR1 SGHTA, CDR2 FQGNSA. CDR3 sequence reads: CASSPSKLYQETQYF. The CDR3 nucleotides read TGTGCCAGCAGCCCCTCCAAACTGTACCAAGAGACCCAGTACTTC.

The V and J genes are TRBV7-2 and TRBJ1-2; D is undetermined. Germline lookup yields CDR1 SGHTA and CDR2 FQGNSA. The CDR3 consists of 14 residues. V was pared by 3 bases and J by 4 bases, with 12 bases between. CDR3 sequence reads: CASSFPGNLYGYTF. The CDR3 nucleotides are TGTGCCAGCAGCTTCCCGGGGAACCTCTATGGCTACACCTTC.